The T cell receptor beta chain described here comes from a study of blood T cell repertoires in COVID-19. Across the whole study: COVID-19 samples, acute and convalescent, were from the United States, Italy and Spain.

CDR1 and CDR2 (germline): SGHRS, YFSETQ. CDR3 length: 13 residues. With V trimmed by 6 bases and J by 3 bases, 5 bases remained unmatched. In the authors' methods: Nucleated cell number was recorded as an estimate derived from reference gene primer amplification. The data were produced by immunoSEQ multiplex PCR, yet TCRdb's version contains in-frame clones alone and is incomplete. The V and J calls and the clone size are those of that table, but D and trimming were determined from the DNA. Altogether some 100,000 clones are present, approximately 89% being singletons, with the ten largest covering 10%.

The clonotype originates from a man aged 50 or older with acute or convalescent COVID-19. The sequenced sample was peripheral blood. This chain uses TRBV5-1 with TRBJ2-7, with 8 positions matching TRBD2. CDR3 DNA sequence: TGCGCCAGCAACCTAGCGGGCGGCTACGAGCAGTACTTC. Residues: CASNLAGGYEQYF.